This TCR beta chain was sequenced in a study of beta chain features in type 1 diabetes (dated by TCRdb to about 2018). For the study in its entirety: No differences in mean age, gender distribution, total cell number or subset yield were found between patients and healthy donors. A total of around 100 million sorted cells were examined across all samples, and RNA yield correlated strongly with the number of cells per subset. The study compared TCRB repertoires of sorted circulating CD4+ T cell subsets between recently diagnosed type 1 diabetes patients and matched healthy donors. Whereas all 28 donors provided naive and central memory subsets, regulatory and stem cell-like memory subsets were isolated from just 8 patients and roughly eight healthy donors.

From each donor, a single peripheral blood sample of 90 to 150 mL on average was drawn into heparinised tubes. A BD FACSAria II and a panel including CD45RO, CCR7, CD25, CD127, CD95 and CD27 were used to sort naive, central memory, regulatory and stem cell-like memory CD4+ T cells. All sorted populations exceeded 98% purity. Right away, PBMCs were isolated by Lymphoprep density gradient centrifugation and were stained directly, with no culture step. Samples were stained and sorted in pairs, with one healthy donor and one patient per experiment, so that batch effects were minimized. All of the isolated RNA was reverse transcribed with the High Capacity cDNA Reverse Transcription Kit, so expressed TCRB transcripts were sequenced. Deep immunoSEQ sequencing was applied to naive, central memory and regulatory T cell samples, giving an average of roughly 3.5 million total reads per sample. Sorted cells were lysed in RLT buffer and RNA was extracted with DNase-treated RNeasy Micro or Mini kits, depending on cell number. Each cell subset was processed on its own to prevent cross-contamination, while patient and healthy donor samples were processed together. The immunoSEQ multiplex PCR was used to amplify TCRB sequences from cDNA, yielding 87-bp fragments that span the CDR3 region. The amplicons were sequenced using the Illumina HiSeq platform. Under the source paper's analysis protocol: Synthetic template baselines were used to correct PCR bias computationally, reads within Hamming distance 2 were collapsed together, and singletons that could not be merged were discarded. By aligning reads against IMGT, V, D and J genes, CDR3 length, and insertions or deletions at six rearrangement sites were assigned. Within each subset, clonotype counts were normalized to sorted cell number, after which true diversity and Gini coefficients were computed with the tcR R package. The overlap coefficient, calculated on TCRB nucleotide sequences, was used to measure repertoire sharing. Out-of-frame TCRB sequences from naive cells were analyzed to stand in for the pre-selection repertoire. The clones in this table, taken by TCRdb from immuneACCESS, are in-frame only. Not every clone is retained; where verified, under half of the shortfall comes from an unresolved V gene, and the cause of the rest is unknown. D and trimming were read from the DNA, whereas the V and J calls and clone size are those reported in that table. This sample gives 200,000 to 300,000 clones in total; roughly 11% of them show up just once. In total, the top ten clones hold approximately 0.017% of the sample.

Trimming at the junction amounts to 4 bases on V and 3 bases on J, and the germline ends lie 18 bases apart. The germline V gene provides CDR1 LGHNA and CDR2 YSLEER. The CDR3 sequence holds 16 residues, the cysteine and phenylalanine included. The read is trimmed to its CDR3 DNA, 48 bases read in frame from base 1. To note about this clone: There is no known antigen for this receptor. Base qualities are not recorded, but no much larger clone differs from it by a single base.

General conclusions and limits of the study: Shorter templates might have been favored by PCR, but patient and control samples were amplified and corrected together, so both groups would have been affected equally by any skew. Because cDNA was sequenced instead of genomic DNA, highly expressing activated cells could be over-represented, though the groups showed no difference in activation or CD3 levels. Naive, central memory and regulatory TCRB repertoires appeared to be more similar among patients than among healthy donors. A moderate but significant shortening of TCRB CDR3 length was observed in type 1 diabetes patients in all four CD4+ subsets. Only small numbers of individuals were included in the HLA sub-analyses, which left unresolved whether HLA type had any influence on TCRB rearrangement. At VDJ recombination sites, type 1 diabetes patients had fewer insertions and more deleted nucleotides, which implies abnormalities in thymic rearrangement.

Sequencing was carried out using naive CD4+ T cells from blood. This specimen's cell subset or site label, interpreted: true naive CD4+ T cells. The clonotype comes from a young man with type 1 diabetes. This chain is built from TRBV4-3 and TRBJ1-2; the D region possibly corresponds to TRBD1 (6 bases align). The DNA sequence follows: TGCGCCAGCAGCCGCCAGCGGACAGCTTTAGACTATGGCTACACCTTC. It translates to CASSRQRTALDYGYTF.